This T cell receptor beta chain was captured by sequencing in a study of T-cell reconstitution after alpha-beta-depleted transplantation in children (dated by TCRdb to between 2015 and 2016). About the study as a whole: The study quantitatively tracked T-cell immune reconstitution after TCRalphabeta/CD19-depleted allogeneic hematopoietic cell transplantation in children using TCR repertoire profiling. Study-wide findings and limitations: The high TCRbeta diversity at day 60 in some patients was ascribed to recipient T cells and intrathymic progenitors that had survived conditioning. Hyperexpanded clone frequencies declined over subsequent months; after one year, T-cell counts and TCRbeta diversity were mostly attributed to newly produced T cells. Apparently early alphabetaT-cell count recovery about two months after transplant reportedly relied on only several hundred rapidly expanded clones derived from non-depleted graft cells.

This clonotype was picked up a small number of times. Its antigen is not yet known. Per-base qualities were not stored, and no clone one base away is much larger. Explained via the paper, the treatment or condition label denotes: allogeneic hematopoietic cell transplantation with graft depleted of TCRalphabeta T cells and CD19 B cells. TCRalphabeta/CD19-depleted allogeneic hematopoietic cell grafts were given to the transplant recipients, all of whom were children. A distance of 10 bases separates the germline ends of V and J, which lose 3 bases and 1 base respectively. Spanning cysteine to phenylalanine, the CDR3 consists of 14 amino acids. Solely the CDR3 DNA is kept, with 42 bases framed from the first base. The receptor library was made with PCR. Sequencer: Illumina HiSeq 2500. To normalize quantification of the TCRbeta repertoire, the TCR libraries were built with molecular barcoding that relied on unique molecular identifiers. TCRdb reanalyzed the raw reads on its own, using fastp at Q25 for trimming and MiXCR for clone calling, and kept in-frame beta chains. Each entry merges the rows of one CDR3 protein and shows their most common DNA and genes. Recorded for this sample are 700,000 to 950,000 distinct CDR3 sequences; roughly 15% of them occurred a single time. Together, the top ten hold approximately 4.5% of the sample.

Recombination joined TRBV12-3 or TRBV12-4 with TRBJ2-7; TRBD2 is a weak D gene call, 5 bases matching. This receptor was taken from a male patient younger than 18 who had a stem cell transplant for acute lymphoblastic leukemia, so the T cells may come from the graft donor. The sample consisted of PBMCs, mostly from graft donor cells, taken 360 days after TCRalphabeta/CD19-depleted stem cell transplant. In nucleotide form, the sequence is TGTGCCAGCAGTTTCGGGGTTCAGTCCTACGAGCAGTACTTC. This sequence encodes CASSFGVQSYEQYF.